This TCR beta chain was documented in a study of blood T cell repertoires in COVID-19. TCRdb's copy holds only in-frame clones and misses some; the assay was immunoSEQ multiplex PCR. The data contain 150,000 to 200,000 clones, 87% of them singletons. The sample consisted of peripheral blood. The TCR originated in a young man with active or convalescent COVID-19.

CDR3: CASSLLRYGWNYGYTF. As DNA, the CDR3 is TGTGCCAGCAGTTTATTGCGGTATGGTTGGAACTATGGCTACACCTTC. The J gene is TRBJ1-2, the V gene TRBV28; D ambiguous. CDR3 length equals 16 residues. Germline assignment: CDR1 MDHEN and CDR2 SYDVKM. V was shortened by 1 base and J by 2 bases, with 14 bases between the two germline ends.